The rows below give T cell receptor beta chains drawn from one sample of a study of PD-L1 blockade in urothelial cancer. Sequencing used immunoSEQ multiplex PCR; TCRdb keeps in-frame clones, though not all of them. The sample includes under 120,000 clones, about 85% seen only once; the top ten take 2.4%. The sequences come from PBMCs, collected around atezolizumab (anti-PD-L1) treatment. The origin of the receptors is a man between 45 and 60 years old with urothelial cancer. Each CDR3 is given with its conserved first and last residue. Each record gives: D gene, V gene, clone size, J gene, CDR3 DNA, CDR3 protein. A D gene is named only where the DNA matches it firmly. Clone size, where shown, is once, few, many, or a class for clones that have expanded.

D: .
V: TRBV5-5
size: few
J: TRBJ2-3
DNA: TGTGCCAGCAGCCCAGCGGGCCTCACAGATACGCAGTATTTT
CDR3: CASSPAGLTDTQYF

D: .
V: TRBV18
size: .
J: TRBJ1-1
DNA: TGTGCCAGCTCAGGGGGCGCCCGGGTCACTGAAGCTTTCTTT
CDR3: CASSGGARVTEAFF

D: .
V: TRBV5-4
size: .
J: TRBJ1-6
DNA: TGTGCCAGCAGCTTAGGACAGCTTTATTCACCCCTCCACTTT
CDR3: CASSLGQLYSPLHF

D: TRBD2
V: TRBV7-2
size: few
J: TRBJ2-2
DNA: TGTGCCAGCAGCCCGTCTCGCGGGAGCATGAGAGCCGGGGAGCTGTTTTTT
CDR3: CASSPSRGSMRAGELFF

D: .
V: TRBV7-6
size: .
J: TRBJ2-7
DNA: TGTGCCAGCAACCACGAGGGCTACGAGCAGTACTTC
CDR3: CASNHEGYEQYF

D: .
V: TRBV28
size: few
J: TRBJ2-4
DNA: TGTGCCAGCAGTGCAGGGGCGTTTCGCTATGCCAAAAACATTCAGTACTTC
CDR3: CASSAGAFRYAKNIQYF

D: .
V: TRBV5-4
size: .
J: TRBJ1-2
DNA: TGTGCCAGCAGCTTGGACGGACTACATGGCTACACCTTC
CDR3: CASSLDGLHGYTF

D: .
V: TRBV9
size: .
J: TRBJ2-3
DNA: TGTGCCAGCAGCCCCCCCGGGGGGCCCACAGATACGCAGTATTTT
CDR3: CASSPPGGPTDTQYF

D: .
V: TRBV27
size: .
J: TRBJ1-1
DNA: TGTGCCAGCAGTTCCGACCTGTTACCTAGGAACACTGAAGCTTTCTTT
CDR3: CASSSDLLPRNTEAFF

D: .
V: TRBV14
size: .
J: TRBJ1-1
DNA: TGTGCCAGCAGCCAACCCGGTATGAACACTGAAGCTTTCTTT
CDR3: CASSQPGMNTEAFF

D: .
V: TRBV11-3
size: .
J: TRBJ2-7
DNA: TGTGCCAGCAGCTTAGGGGACATGTTCAACCCTACATTC
CDR3: CASSLGDMFNPTF

D: .
V: TRBV28
size: .
J: TRBJ2-5
DNA: TGTGCCAGCAGTTTTGGGTATAGGACAGCGGAGACCCAGTACTTC
CDR3: CASSFGYRTAETQYF

D: .
V: TRBV7-2
size: .
J: TRBJ1-1
DNA: TGTGCCAGCAGCTTAGCCCAGGGCGTCGACACTGAAGCTTTCTTT
CDR3: CASSLAQGVDTEAFF

D: TRBD2
V: TRBV2
size: .
J: TRBJ2-7
DNA: TGTGCCAGCAGTGAATGGGGTGGTAGCGGGGGTTTTTACTCCTACGAGCAGTACTTC
CDR3: CASSEWGGSGGFYSYEQYF

D: .
V: TRBV6-1
size: .
J: TRBJ1-1
DNA: TGTGCCAGCAGACCTACAGGGAACACTGAAGCTTTCTTT
CDR3: CASRPTGNTEAFF

D: TRBD1
V: TRBV30
size: .
J: TRBJ2-3
DNA: TGTGCCTGGGAATCGGAAACAGGGGATAGCACAGATACGCAGTATTTT
CDR3: CAWESETGDSTDTQYF

D: TRBD1
V: TRBV4-1
size: .
J: TRBJ1-1
DNA: TGCGCCAGCAGCAAAACGGGACAGAGGGGGGCTGAAGCTTTCTTT
CDR3: CASSKTGQRGAEAFF

D: TRBD2
V: TRBV4-2
size: .
J: TRBJ2-7
DNA: TGTGCCAGCAGCCAAGAATTAAGGACTAGCGGGATATACGAGCAGTACTTC
CDR3: CASSQELRTSGIYEQYF

D: TRBD1
V: TRBV27
size: once
J: TRBJ2-3
DNA: TGTGCCAGCAGTTTGGACAGGGTCACAGATACGCAGTATTTT
CDR3: CASSLDRVTDTQYF

D: .
V: TRBV9
size: once
J: TRBJ1-3
DNA: TGTGCCAGCAGCGTAGCGTCCTCTGGAAACACCATATATTTT
CDR3: CASSVASSGNTIYF

D: TRBD2
V: TRBV7-2
size: .
J: TRBJ2-3
DNA: TGTGCCAGCAGCTTAAAGGGACTAGCGGGAGGGGGCACAGATACGCAGTATTTT
CDR3: CASSLKGLAGGGTDTQYF

D: .
V: TRBV28
size: .
J: TRBJ2-5
DNA: TGTGCCAGCAGGCCCCAGGACAGATTCCAAGAGACCCAGTACTTC
CDR3: CASRPQDRFQETQYF

D: TRBD1
V: TRBV18
size: .
J: TRBJ1-2
DNA: TGTGCCAGCTCACCATCGGGACAGGGCAACTATGGCTACACCTTC
CDR3: CASSPSGQGNYGYTF